The 9 T cell receptor beta chains in this list originate from one sample, sequenced in a study of blood T cell repertoires in COVID-19. The method was immunoSEQ multiplex PCR; TCRdb's version includes in-frame clones alone and lacks a portion of them. This table holds some 350,000 clones, around 87% found once. The source material was peripheral blood. These TCRs come from a human donor in a cohort sampled during active COVID-19.

The chain recombines TRBV28 with TRBJ2-7; 7 bases match TRBD1. The germline V gene encodes CDR1 MDHEN and CDR2 SYDVKM. V dropped 6 bases and J dropped 5; count of bases not matched to a gene: 13. The CDR3 extends over 15 amino acids. CDR3 nucleotide sequence: TGTGCCAGCAGAACCTCTGGAACAGGGGTCCACGAGCAGTACTTC. It yields the protein CASRTSGTGVHEQYF.

This rearrangement joins TRBV6-5 to TRBJ1-2; a possible D gene is TRBD1 (5 bases). CDR1 is MNHEY and CDR2 is SVGAGI in the germline V gene. CDR3 length equals 12 residues. Trimming left V 11 bases short and J 7 bases short, with 17 bases between. The CDR3 is CAGQLEQGGYTF. As DNA, the CDR3 is TGTGCCGGACAACTTGAACAAGGTGGCTACACCTTC.

This clone was seen once. The chain uses TRBV5-4 and TRBJ2-1; the match to TRBD2 covers 12 bases. V was pared by 4 bases and J by 8 bases, with 10 bases of the junction left unmatched. CDR1 is SGHNT and CDR2 is YYREEE in the germline V gene (reference sequence). This CDR3 is built from 16 residues. Written as DNA, the CDR3 is TGTGCCAGCAGCCCCGGACTAGCGGGACCGTACGATGAGCAGTTCTTC. Amino acids: CASSPGLAGPYDEQFF.

This rearrangement joins TRBV7-9 to TRBJ2-1; D is ambiguous. Per the germline V gene, CDR1 is SEHNR and CDR2 is FQNEAQ (reference sequence). The CDR3 length is 14 residues. The germline V and J ends were trimmed by 2 bases and 4 bases, with 9 bases remaining between them. The CDR3 here is CASSLSSSYNEQFF. Written as DNA, the CDR3 is TGTGCCAGCAGCTTATCCTCGTCGTACAATGAGCAGTTCTTC.

The V and J genes are TRBV19 and TRBJ1-2; D gene unclear. The CDR3 runs 15 residues. Deletions cut 3 bases from V and 8 bases from J, with 19 bases between. In germline, CDR1 is LNHDA, CDR2 SQIVND (reference sequence). The CDR3 region is CASSINNQDYRGYTF. CDR3 nucleotide sequence: TGTGCCAGTAGTATTAACAACCAGGACTACCGGGGCTACACCTTC.

The chain combines TRBV20-1 with TRBJ2-1, with no clear D. The V end lost 3 bases, the J end lost 9 bases, and 12 bases lay between the germline ends. Germline-derived CDR1 and CDR2 are DFQATT and SNEGSKA (reference sequence). This CDR3 is built from 12 residues. In nucleotides, the CDR3 is TGCAGTGCTAGTGAGGTCGGGTCTGAGCAGTTCTTC. Translated, it gives CSASEVGSEQFF.

The CDR3 region is CASSLGTFYEQYF. The DNA of the CDR3 is TGTGCCAGCAGCTTAGGGACTTTCTACGAGCAGTACTTC. The chain joins TRBV7-8 to TRBJ2-7; D perhaps matches TRBD2 (5 bases). Germline CDR1 SGHVS, CDR2 FQNEAQ. The length of the CDR3 is 13 residues. V lost 1 base to trimming and J lost 3 bases, with 7 bases between them. The whole variable domain, filled in from reference TRBV7-8 and TRBJ2-7, reads GAGVSQSPRYKVAKRGQDVALRCDPISGHVSLFWYQQALGQGPEFLTYFQNEAQLDKSGLPSDRFFAERPEGSVSTLKIQRTQQEDSAVYLCASSLGTFYEQYFGPGTRLTVT.

The V call is TRBV5-1, the J call TRBJ2-5; D is possibly TRBD1 (6 bases). The ends were cut back, 3 bases at V and 1 base at J, with 13 bases in the middle. Germline CDR1 reads SGHRS; CDR2 reads YFSETQ. The CDR3 has 15 residues. CDR3 sequence: CASSSGTPSQETQYF. The CDR3 bases are TGCGCCAGCAGCTCCGGGACACCCTCCCAAGAGACCCAGTACTTC.

This sequence joins TRBV28 and TRBJ2-3; 9 bases fit TRBD2. The V gene's germline CDR1 is MDHEN and CDR2 SYDVKM. After removal of 3 bases from V and 10 bases from J, the junction contained 8 bases not matched to a gene. The CDR3 has 14 amino acids. Here the CDR3 reads CASSLELAGHAQYF. CDR3 sequence (DNA): TGTGCCAGCAGTTTGGAACTAGCGGGCCATGCGCAGTATTTT.